These 30 T cell receptor beta chains share one sample of origin, sequenced in a study of cytotoxic CD8 clonotypes in ibrutinib-treated CLL (dated by TCRdb to the early 2020s). Library creation used the immunoSEQ multiplex PCR assay. This is the immuneACCESS table as TCRdb keeps it, with only in-frame sequences that have V and J called. A part of the clones is gone; compared with another copy, unresolved V genes explain less than half, and the rest is unexplained. Here the sample has 49,000 or so clones; 53% occur a single time. Around a third of the sample lies in the top ten. This specimen's time point label, per the study, means: more than 10 months on ibrutinib. This specimen consisted of PBMCs, obtained after 12 months of ibrutinib treatment. The receptors shown here come from a human donor with chronic lymphocytic leukemia.

The gene calls are TRBV7-9 and TRBJ2-7; D is ambiguous. The CDR3 is 14 amino acids. The V end was cut by 1 base, the J end by 5 bases, with 12 bases between. Per the germline V gene, CDR1 is SEHNR and CDR2 is FQNEAQ (reference sequence). The CDR3 region is CASSLEGGTNEQYF. The CDR3 bases are TGTGCCAGCAGCTTAGAAGGCGGCACGAACGAGCAGTACTTC.

The genes are TRBV5-1 and TRBJ2-7; unclear D gene. Germline V gene sequence: CDR1 SGHRS, CDR2 YFSETQ. The CDR3 contains 15 residues. V lost 2 bases and J lost 2, with 14 bases in between. CDR3 bases: TGCGCCAGCAGCTTCGGTCAGATGGTCGCCTACGAGCAGTACTTC. Its protein product is CASSFGQMVAYEQYF.

The chain recombines TRBV5-4 with TRBJ2-1; 8 nucleotides match TRBD2. CDR1 is SGHNT, CDR2 YYREEE, per germline (reference sequence). Trimming removed 5 bases from V and 4 bases from J; junction bases left unmatched: 5. This CDR3 is built from 14 residues. The CDR3 protein is CASRLSGEYNEQFF. As DNA, the CDR3 is TGTGCCAGCAGACTTAGCGGGGAGTACAATGAGCAGTTCTTC. Using reference TRBV5-4 and TRBJ2-1 for the parts outside the CDR3, the full variable domain is ETGVTQSPTHLIKTRGQQVTLRCSSQSGHNTVSWYQQALGQGPQFIFQYYREEENGRGNFPPRFSGLQFPNYSSELNVNALELDDSALYLCASRLSGEYNEQFFGPGTRLTVL.

This clone was observed a handful of times. This chain joins TRBV2 and TRBJ2-5, with 14 bases matching TRBD2. Germline V gene sequence: CDR1 SNHLY, CDR2 FYNNEI. The junction had 5 bases not matched to a gene; V was cut back by 1 base and J by 4 bases. CDR3 length: 17 amino acids. CDR3 region: CASSEEGLAGAGETQYF. DNA of the CDR3: TGTGCCAGCAGTGAAGAGGGACTAGCGGGAGCTGGAGAGACCCAGTACTTC.

The chain combines TRBV9 with TRBJ1-2; possible D gene TRBD1, 5 bases. This CDR3 is 15 amino acids long. V dropped 2 bases and J dropped 0 bases, with 11 bases sitting between them. The germline V gene encodes CDR1 SGDLS and CDR2 YYNGEE. The CDR3 loop is CASSVGPTSNYGYTF. For the CDR3, the DNA is TGTGCCAGCAGCGTGGGACCGACCTCTAACTATGGCTACACCTTC.

The rearrangement joins TRBV19 to TRBJ1-5, with D hard to call. V was shortened by 3 bases and J by 8 bases, with 14 bases between the two germline ends. Germline V gene lookup returns CDR1 LNHDA and CDR2 SQIVND (reference sequence). The CDR3 is 14 residues long. The CDR3 DNA is TGTGCCAGTAGTATTCAAGGGCCCAGTGAGCCCCAGCATTTT. This sequence encodes CASSIQGPSEPQHF.

This clone was detected only a few times. Written as DNA, the CDR3 is TGTGCCAGCAGCCCACAAAGCGGGAGATTGGTCTACGAGCAGTACTTC. Amino acids: CASSPQSGRLVYEQYF. This chain joins TRBV11-2 and TRBJ2-7, with 8 bases aligning to TRBD2. From germline, CDR1 is SGHAT and CDR2 FQNNGV. The CDR3 sequence is 16 residues long. Trimming at V came to 5 bases and at J to 3 bases, leaving 12 bases not matched to a gene.

This clone was picked up a small number of times. This chain joins TRBV27 and TRBJ1-2; D not resolved. Trimming pared 4 bases from V and 4 bases from J, leaving 4 bases between. This CDR3 has 11 residues. CDR1 and CDR2 from the germline V gene are MNHEY and SMNVEV (reference sequence). The CDR3 protein is CASSSGYGYTF. CDR3 in DNA: TGTGCCAGCAGTTCAGGCTATGGCTACACCTTC.

The rearrangement joins TRBV5-1 to TRBJ2-2; TRBD2 matches 9 bases. V lost 1 base and J lost 4; bases outside the gene matches: 14. In germline, CDR1 is SGHRS, CDR2 YFSETQ. The CDR3 extends over 19 amino acids. The CDR3 is CASSLNSASGNTLTGELFF. DNA for the CDR3: TGCGCCAGCAGCTTGAACTCGGCTAGCGGGAATACTCTCACCGGGGAGCTGTTTTTT.

The chain links TRBV30 to TRBJ2-2, with D uncertain. The germline V gene encodes CDR1 GTSNPN and CDR2 SVGIG (reference sequence). The CDR3 has 14 amino acids. V lost 1 base and J lost 5, with 11 bases in between. The CDR3 DNA reads TGTGCCTGGAGTGGAGGTTTAAAGACCGGGGAGCTGTTTTTT. Translation gives CAWSGGLKTGELFF.

The J gene is TRBJ2-7, the V gene TRBV11-1; D is perhaps TRBD1 or TRBD2 (5 bases each). Germline-derived CDR1 and CDR2 are SGHAT and FQDESV (reference sequence). Between the trimmed V and J ends, which lost 0 bases and 6 bases, there was a span of 18 bases. The CDR3 has 16 residues. CDR3 nucleotides: TGTGCCAGCAGCTTAGCACACACGGGACCCTTCTCCGAGCAGTACTTC. Residues: CASSLAHTGPFSEQYF.

The CDR3 DNA is TGTGCCAGCAGCCCTGGGAGCAGGTCTACCTACGAGCAGTACTTC. Its translation is CASSPGSRSTYEQYF. The genes are TRBV13 and TRBJ2-5, with D tentatively TRBD2 (5 bases). Judging by the DNA end, TRBJ2-7 fits better; the J call may be wrong. The CDR3 sequence is 15 residues long. From germline, CDR1 is PRHDT and CDR2 FYEKMQ (reference sequence).

The chain recombines TRBV6-1 with TRBJ2-7; 8 nucleotides line up with TRBD1. The CDR3 loop spans 14 amino acids. The germline V gene encodes CDR1 MNHNS and CDR2 SASEGT. After removal of 3 bases from V and 3 bases from J, the junction contained 4 bases not matched to a gene. CDR3 bases: TGTGCCAGCAGTGAGGGACAGGTACTCTACGAGCAGTACTTC. Its translation is CASSEGQVLYEQYF.

The CDR3: CASSPPSSYNEQFF. For the CDR3, the DNA is TGTGCCAGCAGCCCCCCGAGCTCCTACAATGAGCAGTTCTTC. The chain joins TRBV7-2 to TRBJ2-1; D call uncertain. The CDR3 extends over 14 amino acids. V was shortened by 5 bases and J by 0 bases, with 8 bases between the two germline ends. Germline values: CDR1 SGHTA, CDR2 FQGNSA.

The rearrangement joins TRBV2 to TRBJ2-2, with TRBD2 matching 7 bases. The CDR3 extends over 14 amino acids. The V gene end was trimmed by 7 bases and the J gene end by 7 bases; junction bases not matched to a gene: 9. The V gene's germline CDR1 is SNHLY and CDR2 FYNNEI. The DNA of the CDR3 is TGTGCCAGCAACCGGGACTACATCATCGGGGAGCTGTTTTTT. This encodes CASNRDYIIGELFF.

This clone was detected ten times or more. The J gene is TRBJ2-2, the V gene TRBV7-9; no definite D call. The CDR3 contains 15 residues. In germline, CDR1 is SEHNR, CDR2 FQNEAQ (reference sequence). V gave up 0 bases and J gave up 6 bases, with 11 bases separating them. CDR3 amino acids: CASSLASAGPGELFF. CDR3 sequence (DNA): TGTGCCAGCAGCTTAGCATCCGCCGGGCCCGGGGAGCTGTTTTTT. Looking up the rest from reference TRBV7-9 and TRBJ2-2 gives the full variable domain: DTGVSQNPRHKITKRGQNVTFRCDPISEHNRLYWYRQTLGQGPEFLTYFQNEAQLEKSRLLSDRFSAERPKGSFSTLEIQRTEQGDSAMYLCASSLASAGPGELFFGEGSRLTVL.

V usage is TRBV30 and J usage is TRBJ2-7; D may be TRBD2 (5 bases). In germline, CDR1 is GTSNPN, CDR2 SVGIG (reference sequence). The CDR3 totals 14 residues. V was trimmed by 8 bases and J by 3 bases, leaving 20 bases between them. The CDR3 DNA is TGTGCCCTATCAAGCGGACCACTTAACTACGAGCAGTACTTC. This translates into CALSSGPLNYEQYF.

The V and J genes are TRBV6-6 and TRBJ2-3; D is ambiguous. Germline lookup yields CDR1 MNHNY and CDR2 SVGAGI (reference sequence). The CDR3 consists of 13 residues. The CDR3 loop reads CVAQQGSTDTQYF. DNA of the CDR3: TGTGTTGCACAGCAAGGAAGCACAGATACGCAGTATTTT.

Regarding this clone: A read error may produce the germline difference seen at one junction end. The genes are TRBV7-7 and TRBJ2-7; 9 nucleotides align to TRBD1. In germline, CDR1 is SSHAT, CDR2 FNYEAQ (reference sequence). CDR3 length: 15 residues. CDR3 sequence reads: CASSLATGQGYEQYF. The CDR3 coding sequence is TGTGCTAGCAGCTTAGCGACGGGACAGGGTTACGAGCAGTACTTC.

This sequence joins TRBV7-2 and TRBJ2-1; 7 bases are shared with TRBD2. CDR3 length equals 14 residues. Germline V gives CDR1 SGHTA, CDR2 FQGNSA. Trimming removed 7 bases from V and 5 bases from J; junction bases left unmatched: 8. The CDR3 is CASNAGGSHNEQFF. The CDR3 nucleotides are TGTGCCAGCAATGCGGGCGGGAGTCACAATGAGCAGTTCTTC.

The V gene is TRBV10-2, the J gene TRBJ2-2; 9 nucleotides match TRBD2. The V segment lost 5 bases and the J segment 6 bases; nucleotides outside the gene matches: 4. The germline V gene has CDR1 WSHSY and CDR2 SAAADI. This CDR3 contains 14 residues. The CDR3 is CASSMTSGPGELFF. The CDR3 nucleotides read TGCGCCAGCAGTATGACTAGCGGTCCCGGGGAGCTGTTTTTT.

This chain joins TRBV7-2 and TRBJ2-3, with 11 bases that match TRBD2. CDR1 is SGHTA and CDR2 is FQGNSA in the germline V gene. Trimming cost V 5 bases and J 5 bases; bases outside gene matches: 6. This CDR3 contains 15 residues. DNA of the CDR3: TGTGCCAGCAGCCCGACTAGCGGGAAGGGAGATACGCAGTATTTT. It codes for CASSPTSGKGDTQYF. Full variable domain (remainder filled in from reference TRBV7-2 and TRBJ2-3): GAGVSQSPSNKVTEKGKDVELRCDPISGHTALYWYRQSLGQGLEFLIYFQGNSAPDKSGLPSDRFSAERTGGSVSTLTIQRTQQEDSAVYLCASSPTSGKGDTQYFGPGTRLTVL.

The chain is built from TRBV29-1 and TRBJ2-5; 7 bases agree with TRBD2. Unmatched junction bases numbered 9, after V lost 0 bases and J lost 5 bases. This CDR3 comprises 15 residues. Germline V gene data show CDR1 as SQVTM and CDR2 as ANQGSEA. This CDR3 reads CSVEDPAGAMETQYF. The CDR3, as DNA: TGCAGCGTTGAAGATCCTGCGGGAGCTATGGAGACCCAGTACTTC.

This clone was recorded at least ten times. The chain recombines TRBV5-6 with TRBJ2-2; D is ambiguous. The ends were cut back, 2 bases at V and 0 bases at J, with 8 bases in the middle. CDR1 SGHDT and CDR2 YYEEEE come from the germline V gene. The CDR3 totals 15 residues. CDR3 bases: TGTGCCAGCAGCTTACCACGATCGAACACCGGGGAGCTGTTTTTT. Its protein product is CASSLPRSNTGELFF.

The chain employs TRBV28 and TRBJ1-1, with D hard to call. The V and J ends lost 10 bases and 11 bases respectively, with 17 bases between them. The CDR3 loop spans 11 amino acids. Germline V gene lookup returns CDR1 MDHEN and CDR2 SYDVKM. The CDR3 DNA is TGTGCCACCGGGAGGCTTCAGGTTGCTTTCTTT. This translates into CATGRLQVAFF.

The chain uses TRBV7-9 and TRBJ2-1; 8 bases align to TRBD2. The CDR3 has 14 residues. Germline CDR1 is SEHNR and CDR2 is FQNEAQ (reference sequence). The V segment lost 2 bases and the J segment 7 bases; nucleotides outside the gene matches: 4. The CDR3 loop reads CASSLRREGNEQFF. CDR3 sequence (DNA): TGTGCCAGCAGCTTACGCCGGGAGGGGAATGAGCAGTTCTTC.

V is TRBV11-2 and J is TRBJ2-3; D ambiguous. The CDR3 contains 13 residues. Trimming took 4 bases from V and 6 from J, leaving 11 bases between them. The germline gives CDR1 SGHAT, CDR2 FQNNGV. The DNA for the CDR3 is TGTGCCAGCAGCTCCCGATCTGTGGATACGCAGTATTTT. Amino acids: CASSSRSVDTQYF.

The chain combines TRBV7-3 with TRBJ2-3; 7 bases match TRBD2. This CDR3 comprises 16 residues. CDR1 and CDR2 (germline): SGHTA, FQGTGA. V was clipped by 5 bases and J by 4 bases; unmatched bases: 12. The CDR3 region has the DNA TGTGCCAGCAGCGTCCTCGGGGCGGGAGATTCAGATACGCAGTATTTT. Translation: CASSVLGAGDSDTQYF.

J is TRBJ2-7 and V is TRBV11-3; 9 bases map to TRBD2. CDR1 and CDR2 (germline): SGHNT, YENEEA. V was pared by 3 bases and J by 5 bases, with 14 bases of the junction left unmatched. The CDR3 is 17 residues long. The CDR3 loop is CASSFRREREVGHEQYF. As DNA, the CDR3 is TGTGCCAGCAGCTTTCGAAGGGAGCGGGAGGTAGGGCACGAGCAGTACTTC.

The gene calls are TRBV2 and TRBJ1-5; D not certain. CDR3 length: 14 amino acids. V was cut by 3 bases and J by 6 bases, with 12 bases left in between. Per germline, CDR1 SNHLY and CDR2 FYNNEI. The CDR3 DNA follows: TGTGCCAGCAGTGACAGGATAGTAACTCAGCCCCAGCATTTT. This sequence encodes CASSDRIVTQPQHF.